The source of this TCR beta chain is a study of T cells after yellow fever vaccination. Study as a whole: Fractions of limited cellularity were prepared by means of SMART-Seq v4 Ultra Low Input.

This clonotype was recorded a few times. The germline gives CDR1 SQVTM, CDR2 ANQGSEA. CDR3 length equals 13 residues. V dropped 6 bases and J dropped 0 bases, with 12 bases sitting between them. Conversion of TCR transcripts into cDNA relied on 5'RACE template switching, which added a universal primer site and UMIs. Each CDR3 protein gets one entry after TCRdb re-called the 5' RACE reads with MiXCR. The table records 250,000 to 400,000 distinct CDR3 sequences, roughly 4.3% of them present only once. The rearrangement links TRBV29-1 to TRBJ2-7; D is ambiguous. The TCR originated in a young man who received the YFV17D yellow fever vaccine. Material: PBMCs, obtained 5 days after the yellow fever booster vaccination. In DNA, the CDR3 is TGCAGCGTCGAGCTACTGGACTCCTACGAGCAGTACTTC. It translates to CSVELLDSYEQYF.